These 21 T cell receptor beta chains share one sample of origin, sequenced in a study of T-cell memory formation after mild COVID-19. From the 5' RACE reads, TCRdb called clonotypes with MiXCR, one entry per CDR3 protein. This table has around 390,000 distinct CDR3 sequences, roughly 15% appearing once. Material: PBMCs or a T cell subset sorted from them (not recorded which). These TCRs come from a man aged 18 to 29 who had mild COVID-19 (a few samples of this study predate the infection). Cell type and time point are not known.

This clonotype came up many times. The V gene is TRBV19, the J gene TRBJ2-7, with D possibly matching TRBD1 (5 bases). V lost 4 bases to trimming and J lost 0 bases, with 13 bases between them. Per germline, CDR1 LNHDA and CDR2 SQIVND (reference sequence). The CDR3 loop spans 15 amino acids. Written as DNA, the CDR3 is TGTGCCAGTAGTACCCCAGGGCACCACTCCTACGAGCAGTACTTC. It yields the protein CASSTPGHHSYEQYF.

V gene TRBV6-2 or TRBV6-3 combines with J gene TRBJ2-3, with D perhaps being TRBD1 or TRBD2 (5 bases each). Trimming left V 7 bases short and J 2 bases short, with 16 bases between. CDR1 and CDR2 from the germline V gene are MNHEY and SVGEGT. CDR3 length: 15 residues. CDR3 protein: CASTKARGDTDTQYF. Here the CDR3 DNA reads TGTGCCAGCACTAAGGCCCGAGGGGACACAGATACGCAGTATTTT.

Many counts were recorded for this clonotype. The gene calls are TRBV4-3 and TRBJ2-3, with D perhaps matching TRBD2 (5 bases). Germline CDR1 is LGHNA and CDR2 is YSLEER. This CDR3 is built from 16 residues. Trimming removed 0 bases from V and 0 bases from J, with 10 bases in between. The CDR3 nucleotides are TGCGCCAGCAGCCAAGATCCCCTAGCTAGCACAGATACGCAGTATTTT. Translating gives CASSQDPLASTDTQYF.

This clonotype was counted a few times. The V and J genes are TRBV3-1 and TRBJ2-7; D call uncertain. V shed 3 bases and J shed 0 bases, with 12 bases lying between them. Looked up from germline, CDR1 is LGHDT and CDR2 is YNNKEL (reference sequence). The CDR3 consists of 15 residues. The CDR3 DNA reads TGTGCCAGCAGCCAGTTAAGGAGTAGCTCCTACGAGCAGTACTTC. Amino acids: CASSQLRSSSYEQYF.

This clonotype was detected ten times or more. The chain employs TRBV5-1 and TRBJ2-1, with 7 bases lining up with TRBD1. Germline loops: CDR1 SGHRS, CDR2 YFSETQ. V shed 1 base and J 5 bases; nucleotides not matched to a gene: 3. CDR3 size: 14 residues. The CDR3 region is CASSLRDSHNEQFF. The CDR3 DNA sequence: TGCGCCAGCAGCTTGCGGGACAGCCACAATGAGCAGTTCTTC.

This rearrangement joins TRBV15 to TRBJ2-5, with 7 bases lining up with TRBD2. Germline trimming cut 5 bases from V and 3 bases from J; bases unmatched to any gene: 9. Germline CDR1 LNHNV, CDR2 YYDKDF (reference sequence). The CDR3 contains 15 residues. CDR3 region: CATSYRTRAEETQYF. CDR3 DNA: TGTGCCACCAGCTACAGGACTAGGGCAGAAGAGACCCAGTACTTC.

This sequence joins TRBV7-2 and TRBJ2-5, with 9 nucleotides matching TRBD1. Germline lookup yields CDR1 SGHTA and CDR2 FQGNSA. The CDR3 covers 12 residues. V was pared by 4 bases and J by 13 bases, with 7 bases of the junction left unmatched. CDR3 loop: CASSSQGQGLYF. In DNA form, the CDR3 reads TGTGCCAGCAGCTCCCAGGGACAGGGCTTGTACTTC.

This clonotype turned up a few times. The J gene is TRBJ1-2, the V gene TRBV6-1; possible D gene TRBD1, 5 bases. This CDR3 is 13 amino acids long. Germline V gene data show CDR1 as MNHNS and CDR2 as SASEGT. Trimming pared 11 bases from V and 3 bases from J, leaving 16 bases between. CDR3 sequence: CAGYDRLHYGYTF. CDR3 in DNA: TGTGCCGGCTATGACAGACTACACTATGGCTACACCTTC.

The rearrangement uses TRBV7-8 and TRBJ1-5, with no clear D. V lost 2 bases, J lost 4 bases, and 18 bases lay in between. CDR1 is SGHVS, CDR2 FQNEAQ, per germline. The CDR3 totals 17 residues. The CDR3 reads CASSLFAQSHGNQPQHF. The CDR3 nucleotides read TGTGCCAGCAGCTTATTTGCCCAGTCTCATGGAAATCAGCCCCAGCATTTT.

The chain recombines TRBV20-1 with TRBJ2-7, with 9 nucleotides matching TRBD1. The CDR3 covers 15 residues. V trimming: 3 bases; J trimming: 4 bases; junction bases outside the gene matches: 10. Germline CDR1 is DFQATT and CDR2 is SNEGSKA (reference sequence). CDR3 bases: TGCAGTGCTAGGGACCCCGGGACAGGGCCATACGAGCAGTACTTC. Residues: CSARDPGTGPYEQYF.

The chain couples TRBV12-3 or TRBV12-4 to TRBJ2-1; maybe TRBD2 (5 bases). Trimming took 2 bases from V and 12 from J, leaving 17 bases between them. The CDR3 totals 14 residues. This CDR3 reads CASSLSFISSGQFF. For the CDR3, the DNA is TGTGCCAGCAGTTTATCTTTTATCTCGAGCGGGCAGTTCTTC.

This clonotype occurred a few times. The V call is TRBV20-1, the J call TRBJ1-1; tentatively, D is TRBD1 (5 bases). Germline V gives CDR1 DFQATT, CDR2 SNEGSKA (reference sequence). The CDR3 length is 13 residues. V lost 6 bases, J lost 0 bases, and 11 bases lay in between. The CDR3 sequence is CSAVGVLNTEAFF. CDR3 sequence (DNA): TGCAGTGCGGTGGGGGTCCTGAACACTGAAGCTTTCTTT.

CDR3 sequence: CASSQEPDTSYEQYF. As DNA, the CDR3 is TGTGCCAGCAGCCAAGAACCGGACACCTCCTACGAGCAGTACTTC. The genes are TRBV3-1 and TRBJ2-7; perhaps TRBD1 as D (5 bases). The V gene lost 0 bases and the J gene lost 0 bases, with 9 bases spanning the gap. Germline V gives CDR1 LGHDT, CDR2 YNNKEL (reference sequence). This CDR3 is built from 15 residues.

The chain has TRBV6-2 or TRBV6-3 and TRBJ2-2, with 7 bases that match TRBD1. V was pared by 6 bases and J by 3 bases, with 10 bases of the junction left unmatched. CDR1 and CDR2 (germline): MNHEY, SVGEGT. The CDR3 spans 16 residues. The CDR3 DNA is TGTGCCAGCAGAATACTACAGGGGACGGACACCGGGGAGCTGTTTTTT. As protein: CASRILQGTDTGELFF.

The chain employs TRBV5-6 and TRBJ1-6; D is unclear. The V gene lost 6 bases and the J gene lost 6 bases, with 16 bases spanning the gap. The CDR3 has 15 amino acids. Germline V gene sequence: CDR1 SGHDT, CDR2 YYEEEE. The CDR3 coding sequence is TGTGCCAGCATCGCCAGTGCCCGGGGTAATTCACCCCTCCACTTT. Translation: CASIASARGNSPLHF.

The rearrangement joins TRBV5-5 to TRBJ2-3; D is perhaps TRBD2 (6 bases). This CDR3 contains 15 residues. Trimming left V 4 bases short and J 4 bases short, with 16 bases between. CDR1 SGHKS and CDR2 YYEKEE come from the germline V gene (reference sequence). The CDR3 bases are TGTGCCAGCAGCCGAATAGGAGGGGACCCAGATACGCAGTATTTT. This encodes CASSRIGGDPDTQYF. The full variable domain, with the rest looked up from reference TRBV5-5 and TRBJ2-3, is DAGVTQSPTHLIKTRGQQVTLRCSPISGHKSVSWYQQVLGQGPQFIFQYYEKEERGRGNFPDRFSARQFPNYSSELNVNALLLGDSALYLCASSRIGGDPDTQYFGPGTRLTVL.

This clonotype was detected ten times or more. The J gene is TRBJ1-6, the V gene TRBV5-5; D is unresolved. The V end was cut by 0 bases, the J end by 0 bases, with 4 bases between. There are 15 residues in the CDR3. Germline V gives CDR1 SGHKS, CDR2 YYEKEE (reference sequence). The CDR3 bases are TGTGCCAGCAGCTTGGGTAGCTCCTATAATTCACCCCTCCACTTT. Protein product: CASSLGSSYNSPLHF.

This clonotype was detected only a few times. The chain carries TRBV7-2 and TRBJ1-4; D remains unclear. The CDR3 extends over 15 amino acids. The germline gives CDR1 SGHTA, CDR2 FQGNSA. V dropped 3 bases and J dropped 5 bases, with 13 bases sitting between them. The DNA of the CDR3 is TGTGCCAGCAGCTTCATTGGAGGCGGGAATGAAAAACTGTTTTTT. It yields the protein CASSFIGGGNEKLFF. The full variable domain, in which reference TRBV7-2 and TRBJ1-4 provide the parts outside the CDR3, is GAGVSQSPSNKVTEKGKDVELRCDPISGHTALYWYRQSLGQGLEFLIYFQGNSAPDKSGLPSDRFSAERTGGSVSTLTIQRTQQEDSAVYLCASSFIGGGNEKLFFGSGTQLSVL.

This clonotype was counted only a few times. The chain couples TRBV5-1 to TRBJ2-3; 7 nucleotides align to TRBD1. The CDR3 is 16 residues long. CDR1 is SGHRS, CDR2 YFSETQ, per germline. V gave up 0 bases and J gave up 3 bases; unmatched junction bases: 7. CDR3 coding DNA: TGCGCCAGCAGCTTGGGAGTGGGACAGCCTACAGATACGCAGTATTTT. Its translation is CASSLGVGQPTDTQYF.

The J gene is TRBJ2-5, the V gene TRBV7-2, with a tentative D call TRBD2 (5 bases). The V gene lost 1 base and the J gene lost 4 bases, with 13 bases spanning the gap. The CDR3 consists of 15 residues. The germline V gene encodes CDR1 SGHTA and CDR2 FQGNSA. The chain's CDR3 is CASSLGGEWVETQYF. The DNA for the CDR3 is TGTGCCAGCAGCTTAGGGGGAGAATGGGTAGAGACCCAGTACTTC.

This clonotype was picked up a small number of times. The rearrangement links TRBV28 to TRBJ1-2; possible D gene TRBD1, 6 bases. CDR1 and CDR2 (germline): MDHEN, SYDVKM. Deletions cut 3 bases from V and 8 bases from J, with 19 bases between. The CDR3 contains 15 residues. This CDR3 reads CASSFGAGAGEGYTF. For the CDR3, the DNA is TGTGCCAGCAGTTTCGGGGCAGGGGCAGGTGAAGGCTACACCTTC.